This T cell receptor (beta chain) was retrieved from a study of blood T cell repertoires in COVID-19. The trim removed 0 bases at V and 4 bases at J, leaving 4 bases unmatched. The CDR3 consists of 15 residues. Germline V gene sequence: CDR1 SGHRS, CDR2 YFSETQ. Profiled with immunoSEQ multiplex PCR; TCRdb holds only in-frame clones, not every one. The sample contains 150,000 or so clones, over 70% of which appear only once. This TCR was recovered from an elderly man with acute or convalescent COVID-19. The V call is TRBV5-1, the J call TRBJ2-4; 7 bases align to TRBD1. Sequenced sample: peripheral blood. CDR3 loop: CASSLATGQKNIQYF. DNA of the CDR3: TGCGCCAGCAGCTTGGCCACGGGACAGAAAAACATTCAGTACTTC.